This entry describes one TCR beta chain. Its antigen is currently unknown. This record belongs to a study of shared clonotypes between healthy human individuals. Study information: Sampling drew on donors who were a couple of women and a few men aged 18 to 49.

Study results and caveats: In a few donors, about 5% of naive CD4 clonotypes appeared in common. Naive subsets usually exceeded memory subsets in estimated richness.

CD45RO negativity and positive selection for CCR7 defined naive CD8 cells, a population that excluded terminally differentiated effector memory CD45RA+ cells. The donors were all Caucasian adults (living in Nashville, Tennessee). Using immunoSEQ multiplex PCR, the repertoire was profiled, and TCRdb retains in-frame clones only, with some absent. In the table there are about 1,900,000 clones, approximately 94% of which are singletons. V lost 6 bases to trimming and J lost 6 bases; unmatched junction nucleotides: 6. Germline CDR1 is MDHEN and CDR2 is SYDVKM. The CDR3 covers 15 residues. The V call is TRBV28, the J call TRBJ1-5; 12 bases agree with TRBD1. Sequencing used naive CD8+ T cells sorted from blood. This receptor was taken from a man aged 18-30 years in good health. For the CDR3, the DNA is TGTGCCAGCAGACCGGGACAGGGGGCCCCTCAGCCCCAGCATTTT. Its protein product is CASRPGQGAPQPQHF.